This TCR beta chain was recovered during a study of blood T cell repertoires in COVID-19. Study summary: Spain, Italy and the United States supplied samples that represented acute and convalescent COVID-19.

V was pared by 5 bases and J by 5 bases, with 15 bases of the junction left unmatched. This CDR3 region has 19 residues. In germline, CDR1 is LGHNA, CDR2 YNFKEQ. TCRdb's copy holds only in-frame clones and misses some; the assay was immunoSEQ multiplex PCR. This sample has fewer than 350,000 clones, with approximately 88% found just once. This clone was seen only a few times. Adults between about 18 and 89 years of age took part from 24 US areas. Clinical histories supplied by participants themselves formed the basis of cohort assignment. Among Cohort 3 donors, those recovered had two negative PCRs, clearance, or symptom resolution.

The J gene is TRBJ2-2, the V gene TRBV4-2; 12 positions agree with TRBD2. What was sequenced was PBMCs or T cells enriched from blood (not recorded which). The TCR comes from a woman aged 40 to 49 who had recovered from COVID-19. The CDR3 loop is CASSSNIGLAGRKTGELFF. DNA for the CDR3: TGTGCCAGCAGCTCCAACATAGGACTAGCGGGAAGGAAAACCGGGGAGCTGTTTTTT.